Below, one T cell receptor beta chain is given with its context. This record comes from a study of post-analysis software for immune sequencing data. Carried by the TCR beta cDNA libraries were unique molecular identifiers. TCRdb reanalysed the PCR reads using MiXCR and keeps one entry per CDR3 protein. The repertoire holds fewer than 850,000 distinct CDR3 sequences, with less than 35% as singletons. Specimen: blood. This sequence originates from a girl aged 10-17 years with multiple sclerosis.

CDR3 sequence reads: CASSTTNQPQHF. The DNA for the CDR3 is TGTGCCAGCAGCACTACTAATCAGCCCCAGCATTTT. The rearrangement links TRBV13 to TRBJ1-5; no firm D call. The CDR3 runs 12 residues. Germline V gene data show CDR1 as PRHDT and CDR2 as FYEKMQ (reference sequence). V dropped 5 bases and J dropped 4 bases, with 6 bases sitting between them.